Listed here are 10 T cell receptor beta chains from one sample, sequenced in a study of T cell changes during pregnancy in multiple sclerosis. Repertoires were generated with immunoSEQ multiplex PCR, while TCRdb's copy carries only in-frame clones and drops some. The data hold tens of thousands of clones, with under 95% observed a single time. Material: CD8+ T cells from peripheral blood mononuclear cells, obtained in the third trimester of pregnancy. The origin of the receptors is a female donor with multiple sclerosis, enrolled in a pregnancy study.

The CDR3 DNA follows: TGCAGCGTTTCCTCCCCCGGTACCTCCCCGCTCGATGAGCAGTTCTTC. This gives the protein CSVSSPGTSPLDEQFF. This sequence joins TRBV29-1 and TRBJ2-1; D gene unclear. Trimming pared 5 bases from V and 8 bases from J, leaving 25 bases between. Germline V gives CDR1 SQVTM, CDR2 ANQGSEA. The CDR3 has 16 amino acids.

The CDR3 sequence is CASSTGLSSSYEQYF. The CDR3 DNA sequence: TGTGCCAGCAGTACAGGGTTGTCCAGCTCCTACGAGCAGTACTTC. V gene TRBV4-2 combines with J gene TRBJ2-7, with a weak D call TRBD1 (6 bases). Trimming removed 6 bases at V and 0 bases at J, with 15 bases between. This CDR3 is built from 15 residues. Germline CDR1 and CDR2: LGHNA and YNFKEQ.

V is TRBV6-1 and J is TRBJ2-7, with D perhaps TRBD2 (6 bases). V was shortened by 8 bases and J by 6 bases, with 23 bases between the two germline ends. CDR1 and CDR2 (germline): MNHNS, SASEGT. CDR3 size: 15 residues. For the CDR3, the DNA is TGTGCCAGCCAAAAGAGGGCTCCGACTAGTGGCGAGCAGTACTTC. The encoded protein is CASQKRAPTSGEQYF.

In the case of this clone: Other DNA sequences in this specimen translate into the identical CDR3. J is TRBJ2-7 and V is TRBV9; 10 nucleotides align to TRBD2. The CDR3 extends over 16 amino acids. Germline V gene data show CDR1 as SGDLS and CDR2 as YYNGEE. V lost 3 bases to trimming and J lost 1 base; unmatched junction nucleotides: 7. The DNA for the CDR3 is TGTGCCAGCAGCGGCCAGCGGGAGGGCCCTTCCTACGAGCAGTACTTC. As protein: CASSGQREGPSYEQYF.

The genes are TRBV1 and TRBJ2-4; no check of the table's D call, TRBD1, against the DNA was made. TRBV1 is termed a pseudogene. The CDR3 totals 15 residues. CDR3 sequence: CTSSRSGTGENIQYF. Written as DNA, the CDR3 is TGCACCAGCAGCCGCTCCGGGACAGGGGAAAACATTCAGTACTTC.

The J gene is TRBJ2-7, the V gene TRBV27; 13 bases are shared with TRBD2. Germline V gives CDR1 MNHEY, CDR2 SMNVEV (reference sequence). The CDR3 is made up of 14 amino acids. After removal of 6 bases from V and 6 bases from J, the junction contained 5 bases not matched to a gene. CDR3 in DNA: TGTGCCAGCAGCTGGACTAGCGGGAGCTCCGAGCAGTACTTC. Translating gives CASSWTSGSSEQYF.

This clone has just a few counts. The CDR3 DNA follows: TGTGCCAGCGGGGGACAGGGGTGGAATGAGCAGTTCTTC. It encodes CASGGQGWNEQFF. The chain links TRBV6-5 to TRBJ2-1, with TRBD1 identical over 10 bases. Losses at the gene ends were 8 bases for V and 7 bases for J; bases not matched to a gene: 5. CDR3 length: 13 residues. In germline, CDR1 is MNHEY, CDR2 SVGAGI.

The genes are TRBV9 and TRBJ2-7, with 8 bases identical to TRBD1. CDR1 is SGDLS, CDR2 YYNGEE, per germline. V lost 0 bases to trimming and J lost 12 bases; unmatched junction nucleotides: 14. The CDR3 totals 15 residues. The CDR3 spells CASSVADRVTDRLYF. The CDR3 DNA follows: TGTGCCAGCAGCGTAGCGGACAGGGTCACAGATCGGCTGTACTTC.

The rearrangement joins TRBV5-1 to TRBJ2-7; no clear D. The ends were cut back, 5 bases at V and 0 bases at J, with 9 bases in the middle. This CDR3 has 13 amino acids. The germline gives CDR1 SGHRS, CDR2 YFSETQ. The CDR3 DNA is TGCGCCAGCAGTCCCCAGGCCTCCTACGAGCAGTACTTC. Translation gives CASSPQASYEQYF.

This chain joins TRBV4-3 and TRBJ2-7; D might be TRBD2 (6 bases). The V gene lost 1 base and the J gene lost 6 bases, with 16 bases spanning the gap. This CDR3 comprises 15 residues. Germline values: CDR1 LGHNA, CDR2 YSLEER. DNA of the CDR3: TGCGCCAGCAGCCAAGTTGTGGAGGGCTTCAGCGAGCAGTACTTC. Amino acids: CASSQVVEGFSEQYF.